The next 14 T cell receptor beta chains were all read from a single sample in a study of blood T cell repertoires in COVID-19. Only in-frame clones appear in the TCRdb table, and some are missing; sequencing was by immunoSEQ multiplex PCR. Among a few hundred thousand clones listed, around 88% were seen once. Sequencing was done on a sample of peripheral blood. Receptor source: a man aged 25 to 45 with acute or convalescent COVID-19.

The CDR3 region has the DNA TGTGCCAGCAGCTTGAACGGGGGGGTAGATACGCAGTATTTT. It codes for CASSLNGGVDTQYF. The chain uses TRBV5-4 and TRBJ2-3, with 8 positions matching TRBD2. The germline V gene has CDR1 SGHNT and CDR2 YYREEE (reference sequence). V lost 1 base, J lost 5 bases, and 3 bases stayed unmatched. The CDR3 consists of 14 residues.

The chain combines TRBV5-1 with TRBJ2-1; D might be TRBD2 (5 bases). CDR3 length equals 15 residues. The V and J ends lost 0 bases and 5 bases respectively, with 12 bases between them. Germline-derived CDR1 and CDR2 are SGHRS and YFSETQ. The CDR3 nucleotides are TGCGCCAGCAGCTTGGTTGGGGAGACAAACAATGAGCAGTTCTTC. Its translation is CASSLVGETNNEQFF.

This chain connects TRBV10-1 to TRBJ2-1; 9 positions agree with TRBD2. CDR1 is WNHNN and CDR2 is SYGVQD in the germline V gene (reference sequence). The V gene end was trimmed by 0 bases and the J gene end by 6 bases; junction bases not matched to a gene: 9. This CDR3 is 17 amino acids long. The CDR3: CASSESPTSGGVNEQFF. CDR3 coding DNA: TGCGCCAGCAGTGAGTCTCCGACTAGCGGAGGGGTCAATGAGCAGTTCTTC.

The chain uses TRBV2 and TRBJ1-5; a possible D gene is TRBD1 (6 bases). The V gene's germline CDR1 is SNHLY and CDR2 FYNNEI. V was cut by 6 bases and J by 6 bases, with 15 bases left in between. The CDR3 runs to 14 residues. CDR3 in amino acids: CASRDRREGQPQHF. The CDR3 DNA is TGTGCCAGCAGAGACAGGCGAGAGGGTCAGCCCCAGCATTTT.

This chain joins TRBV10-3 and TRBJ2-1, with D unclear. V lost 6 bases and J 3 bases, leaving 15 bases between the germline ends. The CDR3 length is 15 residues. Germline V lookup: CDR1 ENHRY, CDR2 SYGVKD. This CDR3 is CAISAQVTNYNEQFF. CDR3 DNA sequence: TGTGCCATCAGCGCCCAGGTAACAAACTACAATGAGCAGTTCTTC.

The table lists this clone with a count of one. CDR3 loop: CASRKTGGDGYTF. The CDR3 nucleotides read TGTGCCAGCAGGAAGACAGGGGGCGATGGCTACACCTTC. This chain joins TRBV6-5 and TRBJ1-2; 10 bases match TRBD1. The CDR3 contains 13 residues. The ends lost 6 bases at V and 6 bases at J; junction bases unmatched: 4. Per germline, CDR1 MNHEY and CDR2 SVGAGI.

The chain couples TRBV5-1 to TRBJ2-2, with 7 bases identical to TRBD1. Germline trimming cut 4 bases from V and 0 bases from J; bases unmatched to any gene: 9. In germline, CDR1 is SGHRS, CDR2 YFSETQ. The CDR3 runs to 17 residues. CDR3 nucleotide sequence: TGCGCCAGCAGCCAGCGGACAGGTGCAACGAACACCGGGGAGCTGTTTTTT. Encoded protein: CASSQRTGATNTGELFF.

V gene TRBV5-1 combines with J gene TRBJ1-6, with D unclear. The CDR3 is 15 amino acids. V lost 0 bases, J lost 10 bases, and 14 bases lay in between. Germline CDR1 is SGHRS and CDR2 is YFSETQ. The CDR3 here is CASSLAQTLWSPLHF. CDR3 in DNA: TGCGCCAGCAGCTTGGCCCAGACATTGTGGTCACCCCTCCACTTT.

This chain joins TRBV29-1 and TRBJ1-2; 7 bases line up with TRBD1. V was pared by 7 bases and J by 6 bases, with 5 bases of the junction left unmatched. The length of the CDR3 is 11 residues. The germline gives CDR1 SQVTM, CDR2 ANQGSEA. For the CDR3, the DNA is TGCAGCGCAAGACAGGGAAATGGCTACACCTTC. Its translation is CSARQGNGYTF. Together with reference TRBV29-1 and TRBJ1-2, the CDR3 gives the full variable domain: SAVISQKPSRDICQRGTSLTIQCQVDSQVTMMFWYRQQPGQSLTLIATANQGSEATYESGFVIDKFPISRPNLTFSTLTVSNMSPEDSSIYLCSARQGNGYTFGSGTRLTVV.

The CDR3 region is CASSSGLAGGQETQYF. CDR3 DNA sequence: TGTGCCAGCAGCTCGGGACTAGCGGGGGGCCAAGAGACCCAGTACTTC. The rearrangement links TRBV7-3 to TRBJ2-5; 15 bases match TRBD2. The germline V gene has CDR1 SGHTA and CDR2 FQGTGA. After removal of 4 bases from V and 1 base from J, the junction contained 1 base not matched to a gene. This CDR3 region has 16 residues.

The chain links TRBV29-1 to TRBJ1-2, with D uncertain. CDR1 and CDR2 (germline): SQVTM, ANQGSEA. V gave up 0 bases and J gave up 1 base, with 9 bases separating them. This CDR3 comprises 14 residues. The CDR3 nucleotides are TGCAGCGTTGAAGATGGGGAGATTAACTATGGCTACACCTTC. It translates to CSVEDGEINYGYTF.

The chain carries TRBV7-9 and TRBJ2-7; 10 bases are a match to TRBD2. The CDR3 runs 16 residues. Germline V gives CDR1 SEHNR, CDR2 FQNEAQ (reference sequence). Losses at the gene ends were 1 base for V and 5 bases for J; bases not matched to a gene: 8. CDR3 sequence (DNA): TGTGCCAGCAGCTTAGGGGAGAGCGGGAGGGCCCACGAGCAGTACTTC. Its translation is CASSLGESGRAHEQYF. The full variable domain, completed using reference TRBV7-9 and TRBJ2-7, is DTGVSQNPRHKITKRGQNVTFRCDPISEHNRLYWYRQTLGQGPEFLTYFQNEAQLEKSRLLSDRFSAERPKGSFSTLEIQRTEQGDSAMYLCASSLGESGRAHEQYFGPGTRLTVT.

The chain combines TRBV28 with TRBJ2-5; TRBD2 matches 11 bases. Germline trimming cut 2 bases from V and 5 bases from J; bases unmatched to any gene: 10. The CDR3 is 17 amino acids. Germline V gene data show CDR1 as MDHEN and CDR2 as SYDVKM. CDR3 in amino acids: CASSLGLSGRGRETQYF. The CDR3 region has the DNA TGTGCCAGCAGTTTAGGACTTAGCGGGAGGGGCCGGGAGACCCAGTACTTC.

The chain's CDR3 is CASGKGRSQPQHF. The CDR3 coding sequence is TGTGCCAGCGGGAAAGGGAGGAGTCAGCCCCAGCATTTT. V usage is TRBV28 and J usage is TRBJ1-5, with D hard to call. With 8 bases removed from V and 6 bases from J, the gap between germline ends came to 14 bases. The CDR3 contains 13 residues. CDR1 and CDR2 (germline): MDHEN, SYDVKM.